This T cell receptor (beta chain) was sequenced for a study of OX40 agonist ivuxolimab in advanced cancers. Germline CDR1 SEHNR, CDR2 FQNEAQ (reference sequence). Trimming left V 4 bases short and J 7 bases short, with 11 bases between. CDR3 length equals 13 residues. Assay used: immunoSEQ multiplex PCR; TCRdb lists only in-frame clones, some missing. The data show some 21,000 clones, with about 86% seen just once and 30% to 40% held by the top ten. The V call is TRBV7-9, the J call TRBJ2-1; D is perhaps TRBD2 (5 bases). Sample: CD4+ or CD8+ T cells sorted from blood, taken in a trial of the OX40 agonist ivuxolimab. The sequence derives from an adult with an advanced solid tumor such as melanoma, head and neck, liver or kidney cancer. Here the CDR3 reads CASSSGPGNEQFF. CDR3 DNA: TGTGCCAGCAGCTCGGGTCCGGGGAATGAGCAGTTCTTC.